Sequencing of this T cell receptor (beta chain) was carried out in a study of T cells in Graves' hyperthyroidism and ophthalmopathy. General observations from the study: In the analysis, a 13 V-J model separated ophthalmopathy from stable hyperthyroidism.

Graves' hyperthyroidism is called stable when ophthalmopathy does not progress within 18 months. Diagnostic assessment was based on clinical symptoms, serum thyroxine and TRAb, thyroid ultrasound and orbital computed tomography. Researchers amplified the TCR beta CDR3 regions from RNA transcripts. TCR CDR3 underwent first-round RT-PCR with the HTBI primer set. TCRdb used MiXCR to reprocess the multiplex PCR reads, holding one entry per CDR3 protein. Altogether under 250,000 distinct CDR3 sequences are present, approximately 17% being singletons, with the ten largest covering approximately 50%. Concerning this clonotype: Its specificity is not known.

Germline V CDR1 and CDR2: SGHVS, FQNEAQ. The CDR3 loop spans 15 amino acids. V lost 5 bases and J lost 7, with 21 bases in between. The sample taken for sequencing was blood. The TCR comes from a man over 45 with Graves' hyperthyroidism. The chain is built from TRBV7-8 and TRBJ2-7; no reliable D call. The CDR3 region has the DNA TGTGCCAGCAGCATACAGACACCAACTCCGAGGGAGCAGTACTTC. Protein product: CASSIQTPTPREQYF.